This TCR beta chain was recorded in a study of T-cell reconstitution after alpha-beta-depleted transplantation in children. The authors prepared the TCRbeta library with unique molecular identifiers. TCRdb recomputed calls from the PCR reads with MiXCR, one row per CDR3 protein. The sample includes a few hundred thousand distinct CDR3 sequences, about a tenth of them seen just once. This CDR3 has 14 residues. V lost 4 bases to trimming and J lost 4 bases; unmatched junction nucleotides: 4. The germline V gene encodes CDR1 ENHRY and CDR2 SYGVKD. This clonotype was counted a few times. The receptor comes from a human donor who donated a stem cell graft to a child with acute lymphoblastic leukemia. This chain uses TRBV10-3 with TRBJ2-7; 10 bases map to TRBD2. Source: PBMCs from the stem cell graft donor, taken from the stem cell graft. The CDR3 nucleotides read TGTGCCATCAGTGTGGGGACTAGCGCTTACGAGCAGTACTTC. Translation: CAISVGTSAYEQYF.